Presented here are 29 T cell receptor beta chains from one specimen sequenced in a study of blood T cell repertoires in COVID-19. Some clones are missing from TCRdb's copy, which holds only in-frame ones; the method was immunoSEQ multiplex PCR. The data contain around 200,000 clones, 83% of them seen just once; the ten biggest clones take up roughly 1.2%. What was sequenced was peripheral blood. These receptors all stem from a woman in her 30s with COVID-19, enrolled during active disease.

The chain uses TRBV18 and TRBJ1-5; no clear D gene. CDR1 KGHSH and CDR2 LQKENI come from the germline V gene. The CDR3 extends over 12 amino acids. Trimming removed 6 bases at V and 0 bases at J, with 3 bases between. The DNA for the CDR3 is TGTGCCAGCTCGTATAGCAATCAGCCCCAGCATTTT. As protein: CASSYSNQPQHF.

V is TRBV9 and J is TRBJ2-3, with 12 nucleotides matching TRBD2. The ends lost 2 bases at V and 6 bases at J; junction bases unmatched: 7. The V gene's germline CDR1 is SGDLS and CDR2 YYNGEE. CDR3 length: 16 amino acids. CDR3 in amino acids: CASSVPLAGGPDTQYF. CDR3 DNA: TGTGCCAGCAGCGTCCCGCTAGCGGGAGGGCCGGATACGCAGTATTTT.

The CDR3 sequence is CSVLAGEETQYF. The DNA for the CDR3 is TGCAGCGTTCTAGCGGGAGAAGAGACCCAGTACTTC. This rearrangement joins TRBV29-1 to TRBJ2-5; 10 bases align to TRBD2. Germline CDR1 and CDR2: SQVTM and ANQGSEA. V was clipped by 5 bases and J by 3 bases; unmatched bases: 0. This CDR3 spans 12 amino acids.

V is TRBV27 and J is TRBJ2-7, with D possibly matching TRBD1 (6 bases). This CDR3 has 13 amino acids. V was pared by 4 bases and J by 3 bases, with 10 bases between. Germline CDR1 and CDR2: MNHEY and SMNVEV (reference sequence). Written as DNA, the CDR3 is TGTGCCAGCAGTTATGCAGGGGTCTACGAGCAGTACTTC. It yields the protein CASSYAGVYEQYF.

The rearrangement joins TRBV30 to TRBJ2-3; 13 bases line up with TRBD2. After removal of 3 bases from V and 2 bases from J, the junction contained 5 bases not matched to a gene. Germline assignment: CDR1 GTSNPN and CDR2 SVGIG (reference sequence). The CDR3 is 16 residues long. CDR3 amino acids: CAWSRLAGGSTDTQYF. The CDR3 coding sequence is TGTGCCTGGAGCCGACTAGCGGGGGGTTCCACAGATACGCAGTATTTT.

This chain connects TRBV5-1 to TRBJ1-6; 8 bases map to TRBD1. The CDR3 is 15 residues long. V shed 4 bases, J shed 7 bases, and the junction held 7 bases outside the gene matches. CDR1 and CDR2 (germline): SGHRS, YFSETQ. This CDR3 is CASSLGQGWNSPLHF. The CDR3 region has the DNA TGCGCCAGCAGCCTAGGACAGGGATGGAATTCACCCCTCCACTTT.

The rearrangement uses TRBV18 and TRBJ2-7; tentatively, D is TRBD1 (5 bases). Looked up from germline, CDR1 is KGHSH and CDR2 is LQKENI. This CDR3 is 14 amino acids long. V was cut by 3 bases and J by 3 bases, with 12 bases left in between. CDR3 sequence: CASSPPSRGYEQYF. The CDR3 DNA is TGTGCCAGCTCACCTCCGTCAAGGGGCTACGAGCAGTACTTC.

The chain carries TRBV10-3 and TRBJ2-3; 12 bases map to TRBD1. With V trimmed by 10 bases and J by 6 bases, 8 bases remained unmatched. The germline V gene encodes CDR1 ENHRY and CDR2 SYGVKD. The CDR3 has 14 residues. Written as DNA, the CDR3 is TGTGCCACTAAGGGGGACAGGGGGCTGGATACGCAGTATTTT. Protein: CATKGDRGLDTQYF.

Written as DNA, the CDR3 is TGTGCCAGCAGCCGAACACAGGGTAACACTGAAGCTTTCTTT. This codes for CASSRTQGNTEAFF. The V and J genes are TRBV3-1 (or the pseudogene TRBV3-2) and TRBJ1-1; TRBD1 might be the D (6 bases). The CDR3 has 14 amino acids. CDR1 is LGHDT, CDR2 YNNKEL, per germline (reference sequence). The V end lost 4 bases, the J end lost 2 bases, and 11 bases lay between the germline ends.

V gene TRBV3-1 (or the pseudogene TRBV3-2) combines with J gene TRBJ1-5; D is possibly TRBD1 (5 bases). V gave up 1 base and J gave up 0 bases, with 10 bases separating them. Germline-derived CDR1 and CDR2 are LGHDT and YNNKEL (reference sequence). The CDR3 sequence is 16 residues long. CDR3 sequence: CASSQGGGDSNQPQHF. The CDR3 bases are TGTGCCAGCAGCCAAGGTGGAGGGGATAGCAATCAGCCCCAGCATTTT.

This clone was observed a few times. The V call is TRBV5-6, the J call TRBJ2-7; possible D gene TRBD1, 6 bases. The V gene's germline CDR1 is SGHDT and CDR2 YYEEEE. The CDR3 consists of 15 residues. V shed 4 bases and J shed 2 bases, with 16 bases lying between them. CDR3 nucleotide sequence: TGTGCCAGCAGCCTCGGGCCAGGGGCTCCCTACGAGCAGTACTTC. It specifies CASSLGPGAPYEQYF.

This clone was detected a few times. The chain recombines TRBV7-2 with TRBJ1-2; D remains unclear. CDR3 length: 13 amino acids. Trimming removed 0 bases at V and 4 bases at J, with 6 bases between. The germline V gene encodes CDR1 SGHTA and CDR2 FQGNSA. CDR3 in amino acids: CASSLASSYGYTF. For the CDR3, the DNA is TGTGCCAGCAGCTTAGCAAGCTCCTATGGCTACACCTTC.

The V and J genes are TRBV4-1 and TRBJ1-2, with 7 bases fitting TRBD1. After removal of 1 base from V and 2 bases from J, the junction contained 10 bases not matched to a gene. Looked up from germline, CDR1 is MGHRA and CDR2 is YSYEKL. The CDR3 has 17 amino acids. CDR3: CASSQGSGTASNYGYTF. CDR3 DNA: TGCGCCAGCAGCCAAGGGTCCGGGACAGCGAGCAACTATGGCTACACCTTC.

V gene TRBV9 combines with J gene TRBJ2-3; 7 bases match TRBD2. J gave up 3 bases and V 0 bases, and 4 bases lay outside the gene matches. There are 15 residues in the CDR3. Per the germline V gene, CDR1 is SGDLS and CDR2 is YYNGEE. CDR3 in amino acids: CASSVGKGGTDTQYF. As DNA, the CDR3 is TGTGCCAGCAGCGTAGGGAAGGGAGGGACAGATACGCAGTATTTT.

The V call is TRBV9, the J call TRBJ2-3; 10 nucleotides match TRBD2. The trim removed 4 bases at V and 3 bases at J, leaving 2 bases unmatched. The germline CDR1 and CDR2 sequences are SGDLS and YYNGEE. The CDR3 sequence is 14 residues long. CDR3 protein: CASSYSGRTDTQYF. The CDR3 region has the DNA TGTGCCAGCAGCTATAGCGGGAGGACAGATACGCAGTATTTT.

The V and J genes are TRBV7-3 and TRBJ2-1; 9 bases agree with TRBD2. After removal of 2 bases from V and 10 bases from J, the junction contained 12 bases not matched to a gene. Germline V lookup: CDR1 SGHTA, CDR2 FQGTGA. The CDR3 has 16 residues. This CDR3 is CASSLEREVHMGEQFF. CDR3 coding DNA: TGTGCCAGCAGCTTAGAGCGGGAGGTCCACATGGGGGAGCAGTTCTTC.

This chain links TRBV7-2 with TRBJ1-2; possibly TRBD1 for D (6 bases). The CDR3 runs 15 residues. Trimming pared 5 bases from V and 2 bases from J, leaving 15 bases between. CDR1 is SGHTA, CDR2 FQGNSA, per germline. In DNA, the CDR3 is TGTGCCAGCAGCGAAGTAGGCAGGGGAAACTATGGCTACACCTTC. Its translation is CASSEVGRGNYGYTF.

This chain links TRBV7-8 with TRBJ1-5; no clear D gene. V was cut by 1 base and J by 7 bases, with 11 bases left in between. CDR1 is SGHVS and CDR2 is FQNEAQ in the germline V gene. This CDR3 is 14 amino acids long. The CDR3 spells CASSLDRGKQPQHF. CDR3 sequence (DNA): TGTGCCAGCAGCTTAGATCGGGGAAAACAGCCCCAGCATTTT.

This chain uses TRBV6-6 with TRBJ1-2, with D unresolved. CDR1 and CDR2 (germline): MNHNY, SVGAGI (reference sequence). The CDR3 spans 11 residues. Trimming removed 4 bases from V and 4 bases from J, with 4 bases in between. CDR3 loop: CASSSVYGYTF. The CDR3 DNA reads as TGTGCCAGCAGTTCCGTCTATGGCTACACCTTC.

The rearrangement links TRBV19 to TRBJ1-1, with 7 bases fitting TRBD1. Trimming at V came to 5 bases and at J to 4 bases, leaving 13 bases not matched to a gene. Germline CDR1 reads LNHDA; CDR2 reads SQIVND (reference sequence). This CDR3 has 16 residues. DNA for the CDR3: TGTGCCAGTAGTCTTAAGGGACAGTTACTATCCACTGAAGCTTTCTTT. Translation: CASSLKGQLLSTEAFF.

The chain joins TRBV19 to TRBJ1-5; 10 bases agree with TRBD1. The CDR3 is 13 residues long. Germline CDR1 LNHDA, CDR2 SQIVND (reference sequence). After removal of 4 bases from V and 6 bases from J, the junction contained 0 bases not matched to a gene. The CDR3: CASSRTGGQPQHF. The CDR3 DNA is TGTGCCAGTAGTAGGACAGGGGGTCAGCCCCAGCATTTT.

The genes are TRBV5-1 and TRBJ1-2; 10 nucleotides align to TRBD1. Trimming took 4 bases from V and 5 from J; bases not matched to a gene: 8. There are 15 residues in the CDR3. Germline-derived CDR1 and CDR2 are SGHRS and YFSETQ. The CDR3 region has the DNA TGCGCCAGCAGCCATGGACAGGGGGTATGGTATGGCTACACCTTC. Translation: CASSHGQGVWYGYTF.

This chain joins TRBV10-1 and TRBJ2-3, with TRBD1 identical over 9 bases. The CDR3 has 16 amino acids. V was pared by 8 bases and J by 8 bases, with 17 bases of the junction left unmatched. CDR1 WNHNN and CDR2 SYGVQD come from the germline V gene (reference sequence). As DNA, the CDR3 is TGCGCCAGCGACCCCACCGGACAGGGGACCCCTCTTACGCAGTATTTT. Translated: CASDPTGQGTPLTQYF.

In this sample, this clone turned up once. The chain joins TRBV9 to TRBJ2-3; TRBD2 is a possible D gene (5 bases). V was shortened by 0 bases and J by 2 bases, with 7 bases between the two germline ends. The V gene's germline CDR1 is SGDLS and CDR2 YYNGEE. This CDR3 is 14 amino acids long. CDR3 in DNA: TGTGCCAGCAGCGTAGGGGAGAACACAGATACGCAGTATTTT. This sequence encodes CASSVGENTDTQYF.

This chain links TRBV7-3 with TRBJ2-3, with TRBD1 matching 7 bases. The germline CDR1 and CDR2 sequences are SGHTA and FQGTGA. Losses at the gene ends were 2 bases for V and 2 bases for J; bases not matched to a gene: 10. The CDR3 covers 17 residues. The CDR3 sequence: CASSLLPAGGNTDTQYF. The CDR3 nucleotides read TGTGCCAGCAGCTTACTCCCCGCAGGGGGAAACACAGATACGCAGTATTTT.

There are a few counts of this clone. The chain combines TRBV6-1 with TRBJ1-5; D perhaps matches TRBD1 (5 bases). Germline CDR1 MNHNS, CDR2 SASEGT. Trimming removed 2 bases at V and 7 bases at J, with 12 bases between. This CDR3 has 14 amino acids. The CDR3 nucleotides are TGTGCCAGCAGTGAATGGGGGGGACGACAGCCCCAGCATTTT. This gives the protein CASSEWGGRQPQHF.

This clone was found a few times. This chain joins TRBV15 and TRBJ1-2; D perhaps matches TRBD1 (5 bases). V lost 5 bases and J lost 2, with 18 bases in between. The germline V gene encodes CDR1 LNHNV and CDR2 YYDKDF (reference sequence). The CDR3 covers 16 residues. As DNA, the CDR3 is TGTGCCACCAGCCTAAACACACCGACAGAAAACTATGGCTACACCTTC. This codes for CATSLNTPTENYGYTF. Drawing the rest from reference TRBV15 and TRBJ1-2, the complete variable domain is DAMVIQNPRYQVTQFGKPVTLSCSQTLNHNVMYWYQQKSSQAPKLLFHYYDKDFNNEADTPDNFQSRRPNTSFCFLDIRSPGLGDTAMYLCATSLNTPTENYGYTFGSGTRLTVV.

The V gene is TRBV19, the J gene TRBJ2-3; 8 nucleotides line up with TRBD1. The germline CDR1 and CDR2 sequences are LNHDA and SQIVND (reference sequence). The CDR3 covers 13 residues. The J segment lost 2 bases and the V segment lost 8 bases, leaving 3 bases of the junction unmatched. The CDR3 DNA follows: TGTGCCAGTGGACAGGGTAACACAGATACGCAGTATTTT. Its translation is CASGQGNTDTQYF.

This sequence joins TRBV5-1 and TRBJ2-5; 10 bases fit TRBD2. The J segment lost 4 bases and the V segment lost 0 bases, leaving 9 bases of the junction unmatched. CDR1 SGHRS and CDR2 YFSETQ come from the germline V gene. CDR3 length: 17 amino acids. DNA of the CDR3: TGCGCCAGCAGCTTGGTCCCTACTAGCGGGACATCAGAGACCCAGTACTTC. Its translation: CASSLVPTSGTSETQYF.